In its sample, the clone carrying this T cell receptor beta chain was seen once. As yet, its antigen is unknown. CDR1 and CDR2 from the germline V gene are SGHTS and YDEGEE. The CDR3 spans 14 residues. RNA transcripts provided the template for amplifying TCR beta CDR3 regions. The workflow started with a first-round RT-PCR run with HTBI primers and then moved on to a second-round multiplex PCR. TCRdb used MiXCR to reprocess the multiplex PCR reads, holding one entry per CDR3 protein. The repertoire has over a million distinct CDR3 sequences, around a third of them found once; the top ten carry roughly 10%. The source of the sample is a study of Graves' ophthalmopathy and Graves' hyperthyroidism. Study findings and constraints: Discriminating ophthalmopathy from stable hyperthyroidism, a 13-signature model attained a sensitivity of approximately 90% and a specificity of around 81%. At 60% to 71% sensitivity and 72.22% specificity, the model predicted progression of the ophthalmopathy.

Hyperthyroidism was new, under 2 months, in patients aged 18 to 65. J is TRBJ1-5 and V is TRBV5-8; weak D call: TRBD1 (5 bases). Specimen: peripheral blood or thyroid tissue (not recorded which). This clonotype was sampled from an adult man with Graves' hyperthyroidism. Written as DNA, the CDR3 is TGTGCTAGCGACCTGGGAAAGGGGATTCAGCCCCAGCATTTT. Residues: CASDLGKGIQPQHF. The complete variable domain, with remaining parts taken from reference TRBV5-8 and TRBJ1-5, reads EAGVTQSPTHLIKTRGQQATLRCSPISGHTSVYWYQQALGLGLQFLLWYDEGEERNRGNFPPRFSGRQFPNYSSELNVNALELEDSALYLCASDLGKGIQPQHFGDGTRLSIL.